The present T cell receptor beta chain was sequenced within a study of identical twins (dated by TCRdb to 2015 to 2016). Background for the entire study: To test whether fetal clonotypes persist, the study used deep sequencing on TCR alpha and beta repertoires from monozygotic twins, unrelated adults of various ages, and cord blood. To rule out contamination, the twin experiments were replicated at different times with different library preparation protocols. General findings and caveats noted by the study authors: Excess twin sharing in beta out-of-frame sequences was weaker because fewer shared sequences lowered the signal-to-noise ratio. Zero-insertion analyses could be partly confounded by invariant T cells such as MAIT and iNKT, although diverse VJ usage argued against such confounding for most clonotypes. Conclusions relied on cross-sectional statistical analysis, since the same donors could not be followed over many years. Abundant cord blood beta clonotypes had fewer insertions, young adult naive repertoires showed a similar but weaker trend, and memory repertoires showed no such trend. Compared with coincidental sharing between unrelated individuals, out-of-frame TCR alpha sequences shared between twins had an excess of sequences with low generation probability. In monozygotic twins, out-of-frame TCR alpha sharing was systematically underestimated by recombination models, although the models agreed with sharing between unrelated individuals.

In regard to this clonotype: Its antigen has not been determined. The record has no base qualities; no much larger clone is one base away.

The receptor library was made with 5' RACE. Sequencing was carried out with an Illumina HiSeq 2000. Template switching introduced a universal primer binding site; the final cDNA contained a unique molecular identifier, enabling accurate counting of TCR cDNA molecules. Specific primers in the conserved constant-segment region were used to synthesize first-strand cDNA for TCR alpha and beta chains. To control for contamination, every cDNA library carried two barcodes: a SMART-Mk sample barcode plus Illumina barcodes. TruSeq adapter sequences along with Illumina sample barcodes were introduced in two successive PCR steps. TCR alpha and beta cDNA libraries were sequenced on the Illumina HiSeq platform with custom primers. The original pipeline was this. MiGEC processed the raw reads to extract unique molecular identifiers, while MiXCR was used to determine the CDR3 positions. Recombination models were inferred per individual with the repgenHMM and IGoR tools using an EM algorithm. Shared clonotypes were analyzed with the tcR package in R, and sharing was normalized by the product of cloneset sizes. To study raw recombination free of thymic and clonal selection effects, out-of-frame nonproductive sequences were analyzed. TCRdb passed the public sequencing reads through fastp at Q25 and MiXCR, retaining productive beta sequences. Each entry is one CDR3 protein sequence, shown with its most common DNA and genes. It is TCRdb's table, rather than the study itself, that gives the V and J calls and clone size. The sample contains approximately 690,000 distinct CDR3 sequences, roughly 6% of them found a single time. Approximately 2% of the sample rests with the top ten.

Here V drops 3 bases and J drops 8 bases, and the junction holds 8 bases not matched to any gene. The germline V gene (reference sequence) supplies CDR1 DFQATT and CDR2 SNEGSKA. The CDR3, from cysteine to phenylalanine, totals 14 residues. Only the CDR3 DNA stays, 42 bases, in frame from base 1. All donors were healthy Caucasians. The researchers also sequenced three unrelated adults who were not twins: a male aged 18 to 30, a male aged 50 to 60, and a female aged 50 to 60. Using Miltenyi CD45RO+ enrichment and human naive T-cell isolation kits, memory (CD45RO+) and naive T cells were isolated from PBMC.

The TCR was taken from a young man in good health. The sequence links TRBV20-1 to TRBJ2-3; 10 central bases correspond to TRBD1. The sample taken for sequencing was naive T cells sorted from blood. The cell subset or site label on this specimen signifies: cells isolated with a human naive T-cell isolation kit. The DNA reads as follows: TGCAGTGCTAGTTCGACAGGGGGCACCGGTACGCAGTATTTT. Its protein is CSASSTGGTGTQYF.